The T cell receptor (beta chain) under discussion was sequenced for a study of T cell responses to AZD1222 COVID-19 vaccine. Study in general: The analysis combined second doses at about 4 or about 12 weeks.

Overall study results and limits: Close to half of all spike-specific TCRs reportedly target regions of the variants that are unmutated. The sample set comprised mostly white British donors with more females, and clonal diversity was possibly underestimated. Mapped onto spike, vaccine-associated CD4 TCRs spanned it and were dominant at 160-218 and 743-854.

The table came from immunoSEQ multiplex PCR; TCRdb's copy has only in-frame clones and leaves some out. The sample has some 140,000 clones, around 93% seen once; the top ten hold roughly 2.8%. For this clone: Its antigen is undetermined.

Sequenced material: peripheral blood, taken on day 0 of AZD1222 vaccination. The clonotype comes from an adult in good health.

CDR3 region: CASSQGAENTGELFF. The CDR3 DNA sequence: TGCGCCAGCAGCCAAGGGGCAGAGAACACCGGGGAGCTGTTTTTT. V usage is TRBV4-3 and J usage is TRBJ2-2; D remains ambiguous. The V gene lost 1 base and the J gene lost 1 base, with 7 bases spanning the gap. The CDR3 covers 15 residues. Germline assignment: CDR1 LGHNA and CDR2 YSLEER.